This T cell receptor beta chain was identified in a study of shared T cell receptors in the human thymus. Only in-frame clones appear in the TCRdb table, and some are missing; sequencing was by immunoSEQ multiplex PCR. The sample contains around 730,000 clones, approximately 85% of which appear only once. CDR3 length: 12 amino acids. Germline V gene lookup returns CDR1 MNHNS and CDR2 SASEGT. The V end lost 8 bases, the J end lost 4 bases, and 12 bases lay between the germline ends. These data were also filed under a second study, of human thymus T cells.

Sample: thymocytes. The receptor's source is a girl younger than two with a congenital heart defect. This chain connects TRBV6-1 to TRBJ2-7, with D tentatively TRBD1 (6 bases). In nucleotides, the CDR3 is TGTGCCAGCTCTACTCAGGGGTACGAGCAGTACTTC. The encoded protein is CASSTQGYEQYF.